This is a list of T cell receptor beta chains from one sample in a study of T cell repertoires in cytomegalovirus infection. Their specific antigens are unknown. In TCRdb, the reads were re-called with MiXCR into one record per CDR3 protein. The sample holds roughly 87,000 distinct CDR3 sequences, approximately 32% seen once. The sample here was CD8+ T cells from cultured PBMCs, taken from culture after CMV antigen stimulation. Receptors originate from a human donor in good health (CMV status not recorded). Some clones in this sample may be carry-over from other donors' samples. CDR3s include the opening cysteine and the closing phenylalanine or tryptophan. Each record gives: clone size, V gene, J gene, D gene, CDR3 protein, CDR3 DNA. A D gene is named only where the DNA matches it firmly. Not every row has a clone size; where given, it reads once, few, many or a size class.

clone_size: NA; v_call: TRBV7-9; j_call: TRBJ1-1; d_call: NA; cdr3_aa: CASRLINTEAFF; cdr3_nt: TGTGCCAGCAGGTTAATTAACACTGAAGCTTTCTTT
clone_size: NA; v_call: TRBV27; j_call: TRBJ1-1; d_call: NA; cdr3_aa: CASSFGADTEAFF; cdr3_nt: TGTGCCAGCAGTTTCGGGGCAGACACTGAAGCTTTCTTT
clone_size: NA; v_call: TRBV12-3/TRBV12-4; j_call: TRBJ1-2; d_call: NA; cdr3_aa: CASGTLYGYTF; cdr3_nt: TGTGCCAGCGGGACGCTCTATGGCTACACCTTC
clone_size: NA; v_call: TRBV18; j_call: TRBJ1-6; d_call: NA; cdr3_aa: CASSPKGDKNSPLHF; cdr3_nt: TGTGCCAGCTCCCCTAAGGGGGACAAGAATTCACCCCTCCACTTT
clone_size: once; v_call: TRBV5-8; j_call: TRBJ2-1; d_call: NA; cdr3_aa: CASIPDWGSYNEQFF; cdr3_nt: TGTGCCAGCATCCCGGACTGGGGCTCCTACAATGAGCAGTTCTTC
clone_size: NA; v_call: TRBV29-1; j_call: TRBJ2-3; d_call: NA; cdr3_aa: CSVGGLASDTQYF; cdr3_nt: TGCAGCGTTGGGGGATTAGCGTCAGATACGCAGTATTTT
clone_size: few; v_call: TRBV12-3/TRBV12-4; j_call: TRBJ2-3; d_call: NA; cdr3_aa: CASSTQAGPVLIDTQYF; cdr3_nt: TGTGCCAGCAGTACCCAGGCGGGGCCGGTTTTAATCGATACGCAGTATTTT
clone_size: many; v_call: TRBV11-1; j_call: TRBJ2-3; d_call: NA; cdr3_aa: CASSLDYRSTDTQYF; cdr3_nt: TGTGCCAGCAGCTTAGATTACAGGTCCACAGATACGCAGTATTTT
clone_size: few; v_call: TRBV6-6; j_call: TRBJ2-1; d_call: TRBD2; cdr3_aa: CASIPLAGGLSYNEQFF; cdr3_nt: TGTGCCAGCATTCCCCTAGCGGGGGGACTCTCCTACAATGAGCAGTTCTTC
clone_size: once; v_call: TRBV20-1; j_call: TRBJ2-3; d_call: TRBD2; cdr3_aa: CSAYPTSGGSTDTQYF; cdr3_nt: TGCAGTGCTTATCCGACTAGCGGGGGAAGCACAGATACGCAGTATTTT
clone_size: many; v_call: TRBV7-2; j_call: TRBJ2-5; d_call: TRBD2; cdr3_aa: CASSPGALAGGETQYF; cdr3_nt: TGTGCCAGCAGCCCCGGAGCCCTAGCGGGAGGAGAGACCCAGTACTTC
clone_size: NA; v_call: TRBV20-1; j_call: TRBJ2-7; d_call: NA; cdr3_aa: CSASSRDGDPYEQYF; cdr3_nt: TGCAGTGCTAGCTCCCGGGACGGCGATCCCTACGAGCAGTACTTC
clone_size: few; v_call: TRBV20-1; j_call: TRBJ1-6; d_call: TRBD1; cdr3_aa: CSAKGQGSSPLHF; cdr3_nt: TGCAGTGCTAAAGGACAGGGATCTTCACCCCTCCACTTT
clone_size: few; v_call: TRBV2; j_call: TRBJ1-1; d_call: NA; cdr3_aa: CASSDTGLNTEAFF; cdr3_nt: TGTGCCAGCAGCGATACAGGGTTGAACACTGAAGCTTTCTTT
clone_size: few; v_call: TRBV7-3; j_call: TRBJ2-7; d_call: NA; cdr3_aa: CASSLQGPPYEQYF; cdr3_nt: TGTGCCAGCAGCTTGCAGGGTCCCCCCTACGAGCAGTACTTC
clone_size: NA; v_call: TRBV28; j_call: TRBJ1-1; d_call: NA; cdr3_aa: CASSPTRRATEAFF; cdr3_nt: TGTGCCAGCAGCCCTACAAGAAGGGCCACTGAAGCTTTCTTT
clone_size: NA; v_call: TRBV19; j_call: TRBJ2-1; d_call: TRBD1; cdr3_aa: CASSMGTGSPTEQFF; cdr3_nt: TGTGCCAGTAGTATGGGGACAGGGTCACCGACGGAGCAGTTCTTC
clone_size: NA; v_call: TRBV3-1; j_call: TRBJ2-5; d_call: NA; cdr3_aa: CASSQDFSETQYF; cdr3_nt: TGTGCCAGCAGCCAAGATTTCTCGGAGACCCAGTACTTC
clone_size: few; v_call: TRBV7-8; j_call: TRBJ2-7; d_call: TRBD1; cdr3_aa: CASSFRTGGGYEQYF; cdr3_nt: TGTGCCAGCAGCTTCCGGACAGGGGGGGGGTACGAGCAGTACTTC
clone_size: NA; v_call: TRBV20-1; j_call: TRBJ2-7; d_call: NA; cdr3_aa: CSERGVTYEQYF; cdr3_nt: TGCAGTGAGAGGGGGGTAACCTACGAGCAGTACTTC
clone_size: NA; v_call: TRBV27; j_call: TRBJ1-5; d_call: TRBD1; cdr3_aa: CASSPWTGDNQPQHF; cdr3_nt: TGTGCCAGCAGTCCATGGACAGGGGACAATCAGCCCCAGCATTTT
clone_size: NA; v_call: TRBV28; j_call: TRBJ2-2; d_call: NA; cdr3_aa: CASSLSSSAKNTGELFF; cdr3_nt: TGTGCCAGCAGTCTCTCCTCTTCGGCCAAGAACACCGGGGAGCTGTTTTTT
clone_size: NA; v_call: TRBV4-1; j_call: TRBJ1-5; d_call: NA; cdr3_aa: CASSQFQGSNQPQHF; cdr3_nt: TGCGCCAGCAGCCAATTCCAGGGTAGCAATCAGCCCCAGCATTTT
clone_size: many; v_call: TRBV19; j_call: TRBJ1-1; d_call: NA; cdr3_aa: CATLGGLGDTEAFF; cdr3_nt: TGTGCCACCCTCGGTGGCCTGGGGGACACTGAAGCTTTCTTT
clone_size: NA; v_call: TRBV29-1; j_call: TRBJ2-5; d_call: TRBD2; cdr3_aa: CSVEESLAGAQETQYF; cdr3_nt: TGCAGCGTTGAGGAGAGCCTAGCGGGAGCCCAAGAGACCCAGTACTTC
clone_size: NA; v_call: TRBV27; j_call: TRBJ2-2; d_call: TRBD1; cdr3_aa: CASTDRGNTGELFF; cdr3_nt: TGTGCCAGCACCGACAGGGGGAATACCGGGGAGCTGTTTTTT
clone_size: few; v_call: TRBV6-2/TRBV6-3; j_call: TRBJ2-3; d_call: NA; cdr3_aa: CASSYSGSTDTQYF; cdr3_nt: TGTGCCAGCAGTTACTCTGGGAGCACAGATACGCAGTATTTT
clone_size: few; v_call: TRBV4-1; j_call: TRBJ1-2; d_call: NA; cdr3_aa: CASSQAAANYGYTF; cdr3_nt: TGCGCCAGCAGCCAAGCGGCGGCAAACTATGGCTACACCTTC
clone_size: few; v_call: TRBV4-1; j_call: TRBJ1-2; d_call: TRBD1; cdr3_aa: CASSQDQGEGYGYTF; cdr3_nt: TGCGCCAGCAGCCAAGATCAGGGGGAAGGGTATGGCTACACCTTC
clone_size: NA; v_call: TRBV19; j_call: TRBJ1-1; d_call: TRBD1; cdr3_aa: CASNGQGLNTEAFF; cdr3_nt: TGTGCCAGTAATGGACAGGGCCTGAACACTGAAGCTTTCTTT
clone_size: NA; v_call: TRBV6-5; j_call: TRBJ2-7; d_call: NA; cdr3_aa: CASSYSGTYSYEQYF; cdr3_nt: TGTGCCAGCAGTTACTCCGGGACGTACTCCTACGAGCAGTACTTC
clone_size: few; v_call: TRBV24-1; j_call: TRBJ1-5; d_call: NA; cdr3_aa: CATSDGGGQPQHF; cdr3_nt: TGTGCCACCAGTGACGGCGGGGGTCAGCCCCAGCATTTT
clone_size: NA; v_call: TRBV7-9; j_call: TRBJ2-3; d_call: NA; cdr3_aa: CASSLVVGSTDTQYF; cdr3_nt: TGTGCCAGCAGCTTAGTCGTCGGGAGCACAGATACGCAGTATTTT
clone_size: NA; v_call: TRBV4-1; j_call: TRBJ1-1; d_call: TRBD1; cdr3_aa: CASSPGRGRRNTEAFF; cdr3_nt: TGCGCCAGCAGCCCGGGGAGGGGGCGAAGAAACACTGAAGCTTTCTTT
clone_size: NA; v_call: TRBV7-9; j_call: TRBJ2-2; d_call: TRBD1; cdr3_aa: CASSPRDRNSGELFF; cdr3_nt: TGTGCCAGCAGCCCCCGGGACAGGAACTCCGGGGAGCTGTTTTTT
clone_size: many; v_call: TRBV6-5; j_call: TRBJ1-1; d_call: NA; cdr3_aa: CASSYNEGTEAFF; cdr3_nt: TGTGCCAGCAGTTACAACGAGGGCACTGAAGCTTTCTTT
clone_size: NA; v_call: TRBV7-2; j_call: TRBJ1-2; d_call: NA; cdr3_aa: CASSTRQTYGYTF; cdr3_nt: TGTGCCAGCAGCACCCGACAGACCTATGGCTACACCTTC
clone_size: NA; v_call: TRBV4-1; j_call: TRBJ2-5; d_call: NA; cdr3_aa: CASSQDRTYRWTQYF; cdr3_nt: TGCGCCAGCAGCCAAGATCGGACCTACCGATGGACCCAGTACTTC
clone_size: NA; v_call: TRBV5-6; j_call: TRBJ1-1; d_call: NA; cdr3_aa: CASQGGGVTEAFF; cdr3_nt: TGTGCCAGCCAAGGAGGGGGTGTCACTGAAGCTTTCTTT
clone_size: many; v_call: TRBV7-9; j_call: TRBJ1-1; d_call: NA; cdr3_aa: CASSPTLNTEAFF; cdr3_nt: TGTGCCAGCAGCCCGACACTGAACACTGAAGCTTTCTTT
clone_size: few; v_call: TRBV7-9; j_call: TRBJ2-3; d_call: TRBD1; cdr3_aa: CASSLAQDRHTQYF; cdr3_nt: TGTGCCAGCAGCTTAGCTCAGGACAGGCATACGCAGTATTTT
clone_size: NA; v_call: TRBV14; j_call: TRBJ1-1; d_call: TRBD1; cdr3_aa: CASSRQGSEAFF; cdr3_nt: TGTGCCAGCAGCCGACAGGGTTCTGAAGCTTTCTTT
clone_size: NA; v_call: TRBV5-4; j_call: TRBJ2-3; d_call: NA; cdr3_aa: CASSSAPTGILADTQYF; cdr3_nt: TGTGCCAGCAGCTCGGCCCCGACCGGAATTCTGGCAGATACGCAGTATTTT
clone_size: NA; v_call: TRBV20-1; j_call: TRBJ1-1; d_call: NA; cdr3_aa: CSAEGKKNTEAFF; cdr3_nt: TGCAGTGCTGAAGGAAAGAAGAACACTGAAGCTTTCTTT
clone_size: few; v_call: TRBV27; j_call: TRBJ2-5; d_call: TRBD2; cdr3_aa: CASSLGGLADETQYF; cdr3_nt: TGTGCCAGCAGTCTCGGGGGACTAGCGGATGAGACCCAGTACTTC
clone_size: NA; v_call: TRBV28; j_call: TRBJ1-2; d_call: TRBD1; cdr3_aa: CASSLLPGQAGVDYGYTF; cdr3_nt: TGTGCCAGCAGTTTATTACCCGGACAGGCGGGCGTCGACTATGGCTACACCTTC
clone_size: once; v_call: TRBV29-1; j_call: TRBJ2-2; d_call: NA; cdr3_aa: CSVYSEELFF; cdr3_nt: TGCAGCGTTTACTCCGAGGAGCTGTTTTTT